A single sample is the source of the 6 T cell receptor beta chains below, sequenced in a study of regulatory T cells in long-lasting Graves disease. Relying on iRepertoire HTBI primers and Arm-PCR of CDR3 regions, the team built TCR beta libraries. TCRdb itself ran the multiplex PCR reads through MiXCR, one entry per CDR3 protein. Seen here are about 240,000 distinct CDR3 sequences, 20% to 25% observed once, and the top ten hold approximately 15%. Time point here: newly diagnosed GD, antithyroid drugs for less than 3 months. With RNA extracted from PBMCs as input, the TCR library was made. The sample was peripheral blood mononuclear cells (PBMCs), taken at new diagnosis, from a patient treated with antithyroid drugs. The receptors come from a female donor with Graves disease.

This sequence joins TRBV19 and TRBJ2-5, with D unclear. The CDR3 has 12 amino acids. V lost 5 bases and J lost 5, with 9 bases in between. Germline V CDR1 and CDR2: LNHDA, SQIVND (reference sequence). CDR3 amino acids: CASSQQMETQYF. The CDR3 DNA reads as TGTGCCAGTAGTCAACAAATGGAGACCCAGTACTTC.

This chain joins TRBV7-9 and TRBJ1-2; the D gene is possibly TRBD1 (5 bases). The CDR3 runs to 15 residues. The V end lost 1 base, the J end lost 4 bases, and 13 bases lay between the germline ends. The V gene's germline CDR1 is SEHNR and CDR2 FQNEAQ (reference sequence). CDR3 loop: CASSLEAGRFYGYTF. The CDR3 bases are TGTGCCAGCAGCTTAGAGGCAGGGAGGTTCTATGGCTACACCTTC.

At least ten counts were recorded for this clonotype. CDR3 region: CAISELKVRDKGYEQPQHF. The DNA for the CDR3 is TGTGCCATCAGTGAGCTTAAGGTCCGTGATAAGGGCTACGAGCAGCCCCAGCATTTT. V is TRBV10-3 and J is TRBJ1-5; D gene unclear. V lost 2 bases, J lost 7 bases, and 27 bases lay in between. Germline assignment: CDR1 ENHRY and CDR2 SYGVKD. This CDR3 comprises 19 residues.

This clonotype appeared a single time. This may arise from a read error, as a much more abundant clone is one base away. The gene calls are TRBV20-1 and TRBJ2-5; TRBD2 is a possible D gene (7 bases). The germline V and J ends were trimmed by 3 bases and 4 bases, with 15 bases remaining between them. The CDR3 totals 14 residues. CDR1 DFQATT and CDR2 SNEGSKA come from the germline V gene (reference sequence). The CDR3 spells CSASGLEGGETQYF. CDR3 coding DNA: TGCAGTGCTAGCGGACTAGAGGGGGGAGAGACCCAGTACTTC.

This clonotype was picked up many times. This rearrangement joins TRBV7-2 to TRBJ2-5; no definite D call. Germline CDR1 is SGHTA and CDR2 is FQGNSA. V was pared by 0 bases and J by 4 bases, with 3 bases between. This CDR3 is built from 12 residues. Written as DNA, the CDR3 is TGTGCCAGCAGCTTAGCAGGAGAGACCCAGTACTTC. Encoded protein: CASSLAGETQYF.

A word on this clonotype: This may come from a read error, since a much larger clone is one base off. J is TRBJ2-7 and V is TRBV2, with 7 bases identical to TRBD2. Germline CDR1 is SNHLY and CDR2 is FYNNEI. The CDR3 runs to 14 residues. J lost 0 bases, V lost 5 bases, and 4 bases had no gene match. Here the CDR3 reads CASSRSGNSYEQYF. CDR3 in DNA: TGTGCCAGCAGTAGAAGCGGGAACTCCTACGAGCAGTACTTC.